This T cell receptor (beta chain) is drawn from a study of cytomegalovirus exposure and HLA in healthy donors. General study findings and limits: The TCR clusters that emerged in the first cohort tended, a later analysis found, to co-occur in the 95 to 150 validation repertoires. The classifier was said to identify cytomegalovirus status with high specificity and sensitivity.

Repertoires were generated with immunoSEQ multiplex PCR, while TCRdb's copy carries only in-frame clones and drops some. This sample has about 160,000 clones, with 95% to 96% found just once. CDR3 length equals 13 residues. Germline V gene sequence: CDR1 GTSNPN, CDR2 SVGIG (reference sequence). V lost 2 bases and J 3 bases, leaving 8 bases between the germline ends. Among the 90 to 150 subjects of the validation cohort, separate from the approximately 700-subject first cohort, were the donors. Note on this clone: Its target is not known.

The sequencing sample was made of PBMCs. The clonotype was recovered from a woman younger than 35 in good health and CMV-seronegative. This chain connects TRBV30 to TRBJ1-5; D gene uncertain. Written as DNA, the CDR3 is TGTGCCTGGAGTACCCAACTCAATCAGCCCCAGCATTTT. Amino acids: CAWSTQLNQPQHF. The full variable domain, in which reference TRBV30 and TRBJ1-5 provide the parts outside the CDR3, is SQTIHQWPATLVQPVGSPLSLECTVEGTSNPNLYWYRQAAGRGLQLLFYSVGIGQISSEVPQNLSASRPQDRQFILSSKKLLLSDSGFYLCAWSTQLNQPQHFGDGTRLSIL.